The clone carrying this T cell receptor beta chain has ten or more counts. Antigen specificity is unknown. The germline V gene has CDR1 SGHVS and CDR2 FQNEAQ. V gave up 1 base and J gave up 4 bases, with 14 bases separating them. This CDR3 has 16 residues. This sample is part of a study of regulatory T cells in long-lasting Graves disease. General study results and limits: Favored usage of TRBV28, TRBJ1-2 and TRBJ2-5 was recorded in persistent disease. Newly diagnosed Graves' patients exceeded persistent ones in TCR diversity.

Time point described: persistent/refractory GD, antithyroid drugs over 5 years with positive TRAb. PBMCs provided the RNA from which the TCR library was made. Graves' disease diagnosis was established per American Thyroid Association guidelines. Through Arm-PCR of CDR3 regions and iRepertoire HTBI primers, TCR beta libraries were built. A single record per CDR3 protein comes from TCRdb applying MiXCR to the multiplex PCR reads. This sample has 300,000 or so distinct CDR3 sequences, with around a fifth found just once. V and J are TRBV7-8 and TRBJ1-5; weak D call: TRBD1 (5 bases). Material: peripheral blood mononuclear cells (PBMCs), obtained when the disease was refractory, from a patient treated with antithyroid drugs. This sequence was found in a female donor with Graves disease. Here the CDR3 DNA reads TGTGCCAGCAGCTTAGGTTCAGGGCTGTCTAATCAGCCCCAGCATTTT. Translating it yields CASSLGSGLSNQPQHF.